The TCR beta chain described here comes from a study of CD8+ T cells in alopecia areata. Overall study findings and caveats: Among the 100 top clones, expanded CD8+ clones, like scalp clonality, were significantly decreased by tofacitinib.

In its sample, this clone was seen a few times. Its antigen is unidentified. The CDR3 covers 14 residues. Trimming took 4 bases from V and 2 from J, leaving 13 bases between them. The germline gives CDR1 SQVTM, CDR2 ANQGSEA. Extracted RNA was reverse transcribed into cDNA, the sequencing template. Profiling relied on immunoSEQ multiplex PCR, and the TCRdb table lists in-frame clones only, not all of them. The sample lists about 250,000 clones; roughly 63% were seen once. The treatment: oral pan-JAK inhibitor, 5-10 mg twice daily. The rearrangement joins TRBV29-1 to TRBJ2-3, with a weak D call TRBD1 (6 bases). This TCR was recovered from a human donor with alopecia areata. This sample comprised CD4+ T cells sorted from blood, obtained around week 54, from a patient treated with tofacitinib. The CDR3 sequence: CSVVTGWDTDTQYF. CDR3 nucleotides: TGCAGCGTTGTAACAGGGTGGGACACAGATACGCAGTATTTT.